This T cell receptor (beta chain) comes out of a study of cytomegalovirus exposure and HLA in healthy donors. General observations from the study: Confirmation in vitro established that three CMV-associated chains were specific for CMV antigens.

Trimming pared 2 bases from V and 3 bases from J, leaving 5 bases between. Germline-derived CDR1 and CDR2 are MNHEY and SVGAGI. The length of the CDR3 is 13 residues. This clone was found a few times. Its antigen is not identified. While unrecorded immune exposures were likely, the donors were nominally healthy when sampled. Primers: 60 Vbeta forward and 13 Jbeta reverse. The repertoire was sequenced with immunoSEQ multiplex PCR; TCRdb's copy has only in-frame clones and lacks some. The repertoire has tens of thousands of clones, more than 80% of them found once; the top ten carry around 2.9%. Specimen: PBMCs. The chain employs TRBV6-5 and TRBJ1-3, with D unresolved. The receptor was isolated from a woman aged 25 to 39 in good health and CMV-seronegative. The CDR3 spells CASSYGSGNTIYF. The DNA of the CDR3 is TGTGCCAGCAGTTACGGGAGTGGAAACACCATATATTTT.